This TCR beta chain was sequenced in a study of beta chain features in type 1 diabetes. The investigators reverse transcribed all of the isolated RNA, so they sequenced expressed TCRB transcripts. The assay was immunoSEQ multiplex PCR, and TCRdb's table has in-frame clones only and misses some. Among tens of thousands of clones listed, around 70% were seen once. With regard to this clone: What it recognizes is unknown.

Isolation of CD4+ naive, central memory, regulatory and stem cell-like memory cells was achieved by sorting via CD45RO/CCR7/CD25/CD127/CD95/CD27. Broader study findings: Moderately but significantly shorter TCRB CDR3s were found in Type 1 diabetes patients in all four CD4+ subsets. Over-representation of high TCR-expressing cells was a possible consequence of cDNA sequencing.

The germline V and J ends were trimmed by 1 base and 4 bases, with 17 bases remaining between them. The CDR3 length is 17 residues. In germline, CDR1 is SGHAT, CDR2 FQNNGV. The sequenced sample consisted of Tregs from blood. This chain connects TRBV11-2 to TRBJ1-3; D remains ambiguous. The receptor was derived from a young woman with type 1 diabetes. CDR3 residues: CASSLAGLPNTGNTIYF. Here the CDR3 DNA reads TGTGCCAGCAGCTTAGCAGGACTCCCAAATACGGGAAACACCATATATTTT.